The 7 T cell receptor beta chains in this list originate from one sample, sequenced in a study of T cell responses to AZD1222 COVID-19 vaccine. The repertoire was sequenced with immunoSEQ multiplex PCR; TCRdb's copy has only in-frame clones and lacks some. Among more than 95,000 clones listed, about 88% were seen once. The material sequenced was peripheral blood, taken on day 0 of AZD1222 vaccination. Receptors were obtained from an adult in good health.

The CDR3 loop is CASSLQDGTGELFF. DNA for the CDR3: TGTGCCAGCAGTCTTCAGGACGGCACCGGGGAGCTGTTTTTT. This chain links TRBV6-2 or TRBV6-3 with TRBJ2-2, with no clear D. The CDR3 is made up of 14 amino acids. The germline gives CDR1 MNHEY, CDR2 SVGEGT. Trimming cost V 5 bases and J 4 bases, with 11 bases left between them.

The chain joins TRBV19 to TRBJ1-5, with D tentatively TRBD1 (5 bases). V lost 5 bases and J 6 bases, leaving 11 bases between the germline ends. Looked up from germline, CDR1 is LNHDA and CDR2 is SQIVND (reference sequence). The CDR3 totals 13 residues. DNA of the CDR3: TGTGCCAGTAGTTGGGGGGAGAGTCAGCCCCAGCATTTT. Translated: CASSWGESQPQHF. Combining the CDR3 with reference TRBV19 and TRBJ1-5 gives the whole variable domain DGGITQSPKYLFRKEGQNVTLSCEQNLNHDAMYWYRQDPGQGLRLIYYSQIVNDFQKGDIAEGYSVSREKKESFPLTVTSAQKNPTAFYLCASSWGESQPQHFGDGTRLSIL.

V gene TRBV7-9 combines with J gene TRBJ2-1; TRBD2 matches 12 bases. CDR3 length: 15 amino acids. Losses at the gene ends were 5 bases for V and 5 bases for J; bases not matched to a gene: 4. From germline, CDR1 is SEHNR and CDR2 FQNEAQ (reference sequence). DNA for the CDR3: TGTGCCAGCAGCCAACGACTAGCGGGAGACAATGAGCAGTTCTTC. Its protein is CASSQRLAGDNEQFF. Looking up the rest from reference TRBV7-9 and TRBJ2-1 gives the full variable domain: DTGVSQNPRHKITKRGQNVTFRCDPISEHNRLYWYRQTLGQGPEFLTYFQNEAQLEKSRLLSDRFSAERPKGSFSTLEIQRTEQGDSAMYLCASSQRLAGDNEQFFGPGTRLTVL.

The chain has TRBV5-8 and TRBJ2-3; no clear D. Germline V gives CDR1 SGHTS, CDR2 YDEGEE. The germline V and J ends were trimmed by 3 bases and 2 bases, with 10 bases remaining between them. This CDR3 has 14 amino acids. This CDR3 is CASSSRPTTDTQYF. The CDR3 coding sequence is TGTGCCAGCAGCTCGAGGCCTACCACAGATACGCAGTATTTT.

This clone was counted a single time. This chain joins TRBV6-6 and TRBJ1-5; a possible D gene is TRBD1 (5 bases). This CDR3 is 13 amino acids long. In germline, CDR1 is MNHNY, CDR2 SVGAGI (reference sequence). V was cut by 10 bases and J by 6 bases, with 16 bases left in between. Here the CDR3 reads CAIDRGQGQPQHF. The CDR3 nucleotides read TGTGCCATAGACCGAGGGCAGGGTCAGCCCCAGCATTTT.

The genes are TRBV30 and TRBJ1-5; D gene unclear. The V end lost 2 bases, the J end lost 1 base, and 12 bases lay between the germline ends. CDR1 GTSNPN and CDR2 SVGIG come from the germline V gene (reference sequence). CDR3 length: 15 amino acids. This CDR3 is CAWSPWGASNQPQHF. The CDR3 coding sequence is TGTGCCTGGAGTCCTTGGGGAGCGAGCAATCAGCCCCAGCATTTT.

This clone was counted once. The chain combines TRBV13 with TRBJ2-5; 12 positions match TRBD1. This CDR3 has 15 residues. Germline CDR1 reads PRHDT; CDR2 reads FYEKMQ (reference sequence). Germline trimming cut 6 bases from V and 5 bases from J; bases unmatched to any gene: 7. Here the CDR3 DNA reads TGTGCCAGCAGAAGGCAGGGACAGGGGGCGGAGACCCAGTACTTC. Translated: CASRRQGQGAETQYF.